The 4 T cell receptor beta chains presented below share a single source sample, sequenced in a study of T cell responses to AZD1222 COVID-19 vaccine. Sequencing was performed with immunoSEQ multiplex PCR; in TCRdb, only in-frame clones are kept and a portion is missing. The sample lists 250,000 to 300,000 clones, 85% to 95% occurring once. This material consisted of peripheral blood, taken 28 days after the second AZD1222 dose. These TCRs come from an adult who received the AZD1222 COVID-19 vaccine.

This clone appeared once. J is TRBJ1-2 and V is TRBV6-5; TRBD1 might be the D (5 bases). The CDR3 runs 13 residues. Germline CDR1 reads MNHEY; CDR2 reads SVGAGI. The V and J ends lost 6 bases and 4 bases respectively, with 12 bases between them. CDR3 sequence reads: CASRPGVSYGYTF. The CDR3 DNA sequence: TGTGCCAGCAGACCGGGGGTTAGCTATGGCTACACCTTC.

The chain joins TRBV2 to TRBJ1-4; 9 bases are a match to TRBD1. V lost 4 bases to trimming and J lost 8 bases; unmatched junction nucleotides: 5. From germline, CDR1 is SNHLY and CDR2 FYNNEI. This CDR3 has 14 amino acids. DNA of the CDR3: TGTGCCAGCAGTGGACAGGGGGTACGGGAAAAACTGTTTTTT. Protein product: CASSGQGVREKLFF.

The chain recombines TRBV7-3 with TRBJ2-1; tentative D call: TRBD1 (5 bases). Germline V lookup: CDR1 SGHTA, CDR2 FQGTGA. Trimming left V 2 bases short and J 7 bases short, with 15 bases between. The CDR3 loop spans 15 amino acids. The CDR3 DNA is TGTGCCAGCAGCTTACCCACAGGTTCCGTAAATGAGCAGTTCTTC. This encodes CASSLPTGSVNEQFF.

The V call is TRBV15, the J call TRBJ2-5; D is perhaps TRBD1 (5 bases). The germline CDR1 and CDR2 sequences are LNHNV and YYDKDF (reference sequence). CDR3 length: 17 residues. The V end lost 2 bases, the J end lost 0 bases, and 16 bases lay between the germline ends. Here the CDR3 DNA reads TGTGCCACCAGCAGATCGGCGTGGACAAGGTACCAAGAGACCCAGTACTTC. Translated, it gives CATSRSAWTRYQETQYF. The full variable domain, with the rest looked up from reference TRBV15 and TRBJ2-5, is DAMVIQNPRYQVTQFGKPVTLSCSQTLNHNVMYWYQQKSSQAPKLLFHYYDKDFNNEADTPDNFQSRRPNTSFCFLDIRSPGLGDTAMYLCATSRSAWTRYQETQYFGPGTRLLVL.